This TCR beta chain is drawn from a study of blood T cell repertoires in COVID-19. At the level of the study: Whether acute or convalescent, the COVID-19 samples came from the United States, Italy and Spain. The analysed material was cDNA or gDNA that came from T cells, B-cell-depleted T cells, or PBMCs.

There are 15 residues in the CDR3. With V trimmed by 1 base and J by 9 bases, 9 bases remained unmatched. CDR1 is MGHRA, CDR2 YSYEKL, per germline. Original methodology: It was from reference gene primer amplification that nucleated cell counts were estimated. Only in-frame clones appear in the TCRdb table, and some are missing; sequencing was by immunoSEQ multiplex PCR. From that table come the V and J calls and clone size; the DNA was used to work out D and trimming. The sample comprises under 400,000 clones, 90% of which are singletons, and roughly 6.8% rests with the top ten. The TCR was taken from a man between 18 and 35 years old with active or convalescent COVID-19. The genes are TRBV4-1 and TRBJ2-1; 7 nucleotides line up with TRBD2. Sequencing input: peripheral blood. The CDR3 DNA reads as TGCGCCAGCAGCCAAGTAATTCGGGAGGACGGTGAGCAGTTCTTC. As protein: CASSQVIREDGEQFF.